These 23 T cell receptor beta chains originate from one sample sequenced in a study of OX40 agonist ivuxolimab in advanced cancers. Generated by immunoSEQ multiplex PCR, the TCRdb table keeps only in-frame clones and is missing some. The sample lists around 17,000 clones; about 77% were seen once. The input for sequencing was CD4+ or CD8+ T cells sorted from blood, taken in a trial of the OX40 agonist ivuxolimab. The receptors derive from an adult with an advanced solid tumor such as melanoma, head and neck, liver or kidney cancer.

The genes are TRBV7-3 and TRBJ2-7; TRBD2 is a possible D gene (6 bases). Deletions cut 2 bases from V and 4 bases from J, with 15 bases between. The CDR3 contains 15 residues. The V gene's germline CDR1 is SGHTA and CDR2 FQGTGA. The CDR3 is CASSLARGSMYEQYF. The CDR3, as DNA: TGTGCCAGCAGCTTAGCGCGGGGTAGTATGTACGAGCAGTACTTC. Supplemented by reference TRBV7-3 and TRBJ2-7, the full variable domain reads GAGVSQTPSNKVTEKGKYVELRCDPISGHTALYWYRQSLGQGPEFLIYFQGTGAADDSGLPNDRFFAVRPEGSVSTLKIQRTERGDSAVYLCASSLARGSMYEQYFGPGTRLTVT.

Of note for this clone: A junction boundary mismatches the germline segment, possibly from a read error. The J gene is TRBJ1-1, the V gene TRBV13; D gene unclear. The CDR3 has 14 residues. Germline V CDR1 and CDR2: PRHDT, FYEKMQ (reference sequence). In nucleotides, the CDR3 is TGTGCCAGCAGCTTAGTCCCCTTAAACAGTGAAGCTTTCTTT. The encoded protein is CASSLVPLNSEAFF. Based on the CDR3 plus reference TRBV13 and TRBJ1-1, the full variable domain is AAGVIQSPRHLIKEKRETATLKCYPIPRHDTVYWYQQGPGQDPQFLISFYEKMQSDKGSIPDRFSAQQFSDYHSELNMSSLELGDSALYFCASSLVPLNSEAFFGQGTRLTVV.

This clone was seen a few times. V usage is TRBV19 and J usage is TRBJ2-3, with D maybe TRBD1 (6 bases). Germline V gives CDR1 LNHDA, CDR2 SQIVND (reference sequence). The CDR3 sequence is 13 residues long. The V end was cut by 3 bases, the J end by 5 bases, with 9 bases between. CDR3 residues: CASSIVRGDTQYF. CDR3 bases: TGTGCCAGTAGTATCGTCAGGGGAGATACGCAGTATTTT.

The CDR3: CASSVEANVRFGEQFF. The CDR3 DNA reads as TGTGCCAGCAGCGTAGAGGCGAACGTGAGATTCGGTGAGCAGTTCTTC. The chain uses TRBV9 and TRBJ2-1; no firm D call. The germline gives CDR1 SGDLS, CDR2 YYNGEE. Trimming stripped 0 bases from V and 9 bases from J, with 19 bases between. This CDR3 region has 16 residues.

The chain combines TRBV15 with TRBJ2-1; a possible D gene is TRBD2 (6 bases). The germline gives CDR1 LNHNV, CDR2 YYDKDF (reference sequence). V lost 0 bases, J lost 2 bases, and 14 bases lay in between. CDR3 length: 17 residues. CDR3 in DNA: TGTGCCACCAGCAGAGAGGGCTGGCGGGACGCCTACAATGAGCAGTTCTTC. Its translation: CATSREGWRDAYNEQFF.

V usage is TRBV6-1 and J usage is TRBJ2-2; TRBD1 is a possible D gene (7 bases). The CDR3 is made up of 14 amino acids. The V end lost 9 bases, the J end lost 4 bases, and 15 bases lay between the germline ends. Germline CDR1 and CDR2: MNHNS and SASEGT. This chain's CDR3 is CASAGTASTGELFF. CDR3 sequence (DNA): TGTGCCAGTGCGGGGACAGCCAGCACCGGGGAGCTGTTTTTT.

This chain connects TRBV7-9 to TRBJ2-3; D possibly corresponds to TRBD2 (6 bases). The CDR3 sequence is 15 residues long. Germline CDR1 is SEHNR and CDR2 is FQNEAQ (reference sequence). The V gene lost 5 bases and the J gene lost 0 bases, with 12 bases spanning the gap. The CDR3, as DNA: TGTGCCAGCAGCCTGGACTACACTAGCACAGATACGCAGTATTTT. It codes for CASSLDYTSTDTQYF.

This clone showed up just once. An end of the junction differs from the germline gene, which may be a read error. V gene TRBV7-3 combines with J gene TRBJ2-1; 7 bases line up with TRBD1. Germline CDR1 SGHTA, CDR2 FQGTGA. The CDR3 is 17 amino acids. The DNA for the CDR3 is TGTGCCAGCAGCTCCCGGGACAGAGACGCCTCCTACAATAAGCAGTTCTTC. Translation gives CASSSRDRDASYNKQFF.

CDR3 in DNA: TGTGCCAGCAGCGCGACAGGGAACTCCTACGAGCAGTACTTC. It specifies CASSATGNSYEQYF. The gene calls are TRBV5-4 and TRBJ2-7, with 7 bases lining up with TRBD1. The trim removed 4 bases at V and 0 bases at J, leaving 4 bases unmatched. The CDR3 has 14 amino acids. Germline CDR1 and CDR2: SGHNT and YYREEE (reference sequence).

The chain uses TRBV28 and TRBJ1-1, with TRBD1 matching over 10 bases. This CDR3 has 14 amino acids. The germline V gene encodes CDR1 MDHEN and CDR2 SYDVKM. V dropped 7 bases and J dropped 4; count of bases not matched to a gene: 6. The CDR3 loop is CASTSRTGGTEAFF. The CDR3 nucleotides are TGTGCCAGCACCTCCCGGACAGGGGGCACTGAAGCTTTCTTT. The full variable domain, with the rest looked up from reference TRBV28 and TRBJ1-1, is DVKVTQSSRYLVKRTGEKVFLECVQDMDHENMFWYRQDPGLGLRLIYFSYDVKMKEKGDIPEGYSVSREKKERFSLILESASTNQTSMYLCASTSRTGGTEAFFGQGTRLTVV.

This clone appeared a single time. The chain uses TRBV27 and TRBJ2-5; 10 bases line up with TRBD2. The CDR3 extends over 18 amino acids. J gave up 2 bases and V 4 bases, and 13 bases lay outside the gene matches. The germline V gene has CDR1 MNHEY and CDR2 SMNVEV (reference sequence). The CDR3 DNA reads as TGTGCCAGCAGTTCGCAAGCGGGAGGGCCGGAGACACAAGAGACCCAGTACTTC. The encoded protein is CASSSQAGGPETQETQYF.

In nucleotides, the CDR3 is TGCAGCGTTGTGGCGCGGGAGTCCTACGAGCAGTACTTC. It codes for CSVVARESYEQYF. The chain recombines TRBV29-1 with TRBJ2-7; TRBD2 matches at 7 bases. This CDR3 is 13 amino acids long. V gave up 4 bases and J gave up 1 base; unmatched junction bases: 4. In germline, CDR1 is SQVTM, CDR2 ANQGSEA.

This clone was counted between two and nine times. The V gene is TRBV6-5, the J gene TRBJ2-7; unclear D gene. CDR1 and CDR2 (germline): MNHEY, SVGAGI. The V end lost 0 bases, the J end lost 9 bases, and 15 bases lay between the germline ends. The CDR3 contains 14 residues. The CDR3 spells CASSYSASQSWQYF. CDR3 in DNA: TGTGCCAGCAGTTACTCGGCATCGCAGTCGTGGCAGTACTTC.

Turning to this clone: Compared with germline, one end of the junction differs, possibly owing to a read error. The chain couples TRBV5-1 to TRBJ1-2; 7 nucleotides match TRBD1. The CDR3 totals 12 residues. Per germline, CDR1 SGHRS and CDR2 YFSETQ. In nucleotides, the CDR3 is TGCGCCAGCAGCTTGGTGGGGGACAGCCCTGCCTTC. Translation: CASSLVGDSPAF.

The rearrangement uses TRBV29-1 and TRBJ2-7; 7 positions agree with TRBD1. V gave up 5 bases and J gave up 0 bases; unmatched junction bases: 4. Germline V gives CDR1 SQVTM, CDR2 ANQGSEA. The length of the CDR3 is 13 residues. The CDR3 DNA is TGCAGCGTTCGACAGGGAGACTCCTACGAGCAGTACTTC. Protein: CSVRQGDSYEQYF.

In this sample, this clone turned up a few times. The chain has TRBV25-1 and TRBJ2-5, with D tentatively TRBD2 (7 bases). Germline-derived CDR1 and CDR2 are MGHDK and SYGVNS. The CDR3 is 15 residues long. The V gene lost 1 base and the J gene lost 7 bases, with 16 bases spanning the gap. The CDR3 DNA follows: TGTGCCAGCAGTGAATCGGGGGGCCTCGGGGGGACCCAGTACTTC. Protein sequence: CASSESGGLGGTQYF.

This chain links TRBV30 with TRBJ1-1; D uncertain. Germline CDR1 is GTSNPN and CDR2 is SVGIG (reference sequence). V lost 2 bases and J lost 7, with 14 bases in between. The CDR3 sequence is 13 residues long. CDR3 loop: CAWSPTGIGEAFF. DNA for the CDR3: TGTGCCTGGAGTCCAACGGGGATAGGTGAAGCTTTCTTT.

The rearrangement links TRBV13 to TRBJ2-7, with D possibly matching TRBD1 (5 bases). Looked up from germline, CDR1 is PRHDT and CDR2 is FYEKMQ (reference sequence). Trimming left V 1 base short and J 6 bases short, with 10 bases between. There are 13 residues in the CDR3. CDR3 residues: CASSLDQGREQYF. CDR3 nucleotide sequence: TGTGCCAGCAGCTTAGATCAGGGTCGCGAGCAGTACTTC.

The chain links TRBV9 to TRBJ2-7, with TRBD2 matching 11 bases. The CDR3 contains 16 residues. Germline CDR1 is SGDLS and CDR2 is YYNGEE. The V gene end was trimmed by 5 bases and the J gene end by 4 bases; junction bases not matched to a gene: 11. The DNA of the CDR3 is TGTGCCAGCAGTTACGGGACTAGCGGATTTTTTTACGAGCAGTACTTC. Translating gives CASSYGTSGFFYEQYF.

The chain recombines TRBV19 with TRBJ2-7; TRBD1 matches at 8 bases. Germline V gene sequence: CDR1 LNHDA, CDR2 SQIVND (reference sequence). V shed 3 bases and J 1 base; nucleotides not matched to a gene: 2. This CDR3 contains 14 residues. The CDR3 DNA reads as TGTGCCAGTAGTATCGACAGGGGATCCTACGAGCAGTACTTC. Protein: CASSIDRGSYEQYF. The whole variable domain, remainder taken from reference TRBV19 and TRBJ2-7, is DGGITQSPKYLFRKEGQNVTLSCEQNLNHDAMYWYRQDPGQGLRLIYYSQIVNDFQKGDIAEGYSVSREKKESFPLTVTSAQKNPTAFYLCASSIDRGSYEQYFGPGTRLTVT.

The rearrangement uses TRBV7-8 and TRBJ1-1; D is possibly TRBD1 (5 bases). The V end lost 6 bases, the J end lost 7 bases, and 15 bases lay between the germline ends. This CDR3 comprises 13 residues. Germline loops: CDR1 SGHVS, CDR2 FQNEAQ. As DNA, the CDR3 is TGTGCCAGCAGTCAGGTTCAGACAGTTGAAGCTTTCTTT. It yields the protein CASSQVQTVEAFF.

The chain joins TRBV2 to TRBJ2-7; 13 positions match TRBD2. Germline loops: CDR1 SNHLY, CDR2 FYNNEI. With 7 bases clipped from V and 6 bases from J, the junction kept 6 bases outside the gene matches. The CDR3 covers 14 residues. The CDR3 region has the DNA TGTGCCAGCACCGGACTAGCGGGAGATGGCGAGCAGTACTTC. Protein sequence: CASTGLAGDGEQYF.

V gene TRBV11-2 combines with J gene TRBJ1-4, with D uncertain. There are 16 residues in the CDR3. Germline V gene data show CDR1 as SGHAT and CDR2 as FQNNGV. V gave up 2 bases and J gave up 0 bases, with 10 bases separating them. The CDR3 DNA sequence: TGTGCCAGCAGCTTACACAGCCACGCAACTAATGAAAAACTGTTTTTT. Translation: CASSLHSHATNEKLFF.